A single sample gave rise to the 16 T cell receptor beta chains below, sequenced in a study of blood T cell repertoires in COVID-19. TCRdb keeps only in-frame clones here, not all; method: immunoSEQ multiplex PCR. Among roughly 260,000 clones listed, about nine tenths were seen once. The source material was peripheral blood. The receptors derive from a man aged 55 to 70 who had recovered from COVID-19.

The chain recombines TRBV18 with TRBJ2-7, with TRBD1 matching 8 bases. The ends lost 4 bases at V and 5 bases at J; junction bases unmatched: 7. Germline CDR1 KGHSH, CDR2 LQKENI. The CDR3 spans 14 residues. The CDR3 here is CASSRPGQVDEQYF. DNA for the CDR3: TGTGCCAGCTCACGACCGGGACAGGTAGACGAGCAGTACTTC.

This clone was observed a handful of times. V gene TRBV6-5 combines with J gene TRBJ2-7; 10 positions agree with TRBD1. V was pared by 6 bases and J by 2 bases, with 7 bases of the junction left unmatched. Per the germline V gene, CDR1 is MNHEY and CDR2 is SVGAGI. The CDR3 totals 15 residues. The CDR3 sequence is CASRKPGQGTYEQYF. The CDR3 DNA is TGTGCCAGCAGAAAACCGGGACAGGGGACCTACGAGCAGTACTTC.

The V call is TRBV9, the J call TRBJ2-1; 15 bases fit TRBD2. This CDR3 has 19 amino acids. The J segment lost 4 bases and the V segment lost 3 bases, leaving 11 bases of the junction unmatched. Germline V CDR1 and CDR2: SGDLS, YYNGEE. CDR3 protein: CASSGYGTSGGPFYNEQFF. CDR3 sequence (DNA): TGTGCCAGCAGCGGATACGGGACTAGCGGGGGGCCTTTTTACAATGAGCAGTTCTTC.

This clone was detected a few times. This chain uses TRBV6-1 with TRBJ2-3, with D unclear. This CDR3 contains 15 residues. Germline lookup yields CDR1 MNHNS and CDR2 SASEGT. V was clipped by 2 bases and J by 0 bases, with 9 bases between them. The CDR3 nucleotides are TGTGCCAGCAGTGAATCTTCCTCTAGCACAGATACGCAGTATTTT. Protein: CASSESSSSTDTQYF.

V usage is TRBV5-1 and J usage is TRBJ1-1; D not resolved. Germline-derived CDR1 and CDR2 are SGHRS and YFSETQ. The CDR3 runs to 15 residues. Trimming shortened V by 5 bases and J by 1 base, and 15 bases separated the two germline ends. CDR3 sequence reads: CASRESELRNTEAFF. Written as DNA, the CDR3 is TGCGCCAGCAGGGAAAGCGAGTTGAGGAACACTGAAGCTTTCTTT. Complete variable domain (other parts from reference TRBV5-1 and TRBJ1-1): KAGVTQTPRYLIKTRGQQVTLSCSPISGHRSVSWYQQTPGQGLQFLFEYFSETQRNKGNFPGRFSGRQFSNSRSEMNVSTLELGDSALYLCASRESELRNTEAFFGQGTRLTVV.

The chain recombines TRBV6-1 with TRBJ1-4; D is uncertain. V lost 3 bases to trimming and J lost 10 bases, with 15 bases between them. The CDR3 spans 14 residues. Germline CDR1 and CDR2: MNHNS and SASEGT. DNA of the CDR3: TGTGCCAGCAGTGAGTCCACTTGGGGAGGAAAACTGTTTTTT. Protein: CASSESTWGGKLFF.

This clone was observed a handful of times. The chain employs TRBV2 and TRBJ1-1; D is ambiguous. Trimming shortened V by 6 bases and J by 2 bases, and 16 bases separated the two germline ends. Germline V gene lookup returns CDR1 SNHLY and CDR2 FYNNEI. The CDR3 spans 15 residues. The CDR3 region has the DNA TGTGCCAGCAGGGCAGTTTCCTTTTCAAACACTGAAGCTTTCTTT. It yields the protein CASRAVSFSNTEAFF.

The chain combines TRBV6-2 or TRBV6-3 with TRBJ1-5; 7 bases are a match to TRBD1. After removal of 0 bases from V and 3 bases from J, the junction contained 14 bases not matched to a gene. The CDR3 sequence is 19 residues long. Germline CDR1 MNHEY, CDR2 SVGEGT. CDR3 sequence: CASSYSILFSDRDNQPQHF. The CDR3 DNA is TGTGCCAGCAGTTACTCGATTCTTTTCAGCGACAGGGACAATCAGCCCCAGCATTTT.

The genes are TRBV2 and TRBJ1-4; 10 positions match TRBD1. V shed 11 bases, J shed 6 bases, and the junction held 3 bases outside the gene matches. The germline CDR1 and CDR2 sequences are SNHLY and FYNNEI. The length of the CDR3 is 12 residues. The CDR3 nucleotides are TGTGCCGCTGGACAGGGGGATGAAAAACTGTTTTTT. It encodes CAAGQGDEKLFF.

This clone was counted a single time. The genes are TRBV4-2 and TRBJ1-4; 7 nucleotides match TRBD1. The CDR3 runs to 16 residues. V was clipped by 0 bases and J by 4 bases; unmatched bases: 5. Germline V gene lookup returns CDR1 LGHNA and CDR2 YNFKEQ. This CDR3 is CASSQDGDSLNEKLFF. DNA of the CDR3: TGTGCCAGCAGCCAAGATGGGGACAGCCTTAATGAAAAACTGTTTTTT.

CDR3 bases: TGTGCCAGCAGCTGGTCAGGACAGAGTAATTCACCCCTCCACTTT. Translation gives CASSWSGQSNSPLHF. The rearrangement uses TRBV7-9 and TRBJ1-6; possibly TRBD1 for D (6 bases). The CDR3 is 15 residues long. V gave up 4 bases and J gave up 6 bases, with 13 bases separating them. Germline assignment: CDR1 SEHNR and CDR2 FQNEAQ (reference sequence).

The CDR3 is CASSQEGNSGNTIYF. The CDR3 nucleotides read TGTGCCAGCAGCCAAGAGGGCAACTCTGGAAACACCATATATTTT. The V and J genes are TRBV4-2 and TRBJ1-3; no definite D call. Germline V gives CDR1 LGHNA, CDR2 YNFKEQ. The CDR3 loop spans 15 amino acids. V lost 0 bases to trimming and J lost 0 bases, with 6 bases between them.

CDR3 sequence (DNA): TGTGCCAGCAGTCGGGCAGGGGCTGGGGCCAACGTCCTGACTTTC. Translating gives CASSRAGAGANVLTF. J is TRBJ2-6 and V is TRBV2; a possible D gene is TRBD1 (6 bases). Per the germline V gene, CDR1 is SNHLY and CDR2 is FYNNEI. The CDR3 consists of 15 residues. V was clipped by 5 bases and J by 2 bases, with 10 bases between them. Full variable domain (remainder filled in from reference TRBV2 and TRBJ2-6): EPEVTQTPSHQVTQMGQEVILRCVPISNHLYFYWYRQILGQKVEFLVSFYNNEISEKSEIFDDQFSVERPDGSNFTLKIRSTKLEDSAMYFCASSRAGAGANVLTFGAGSRLTVL.

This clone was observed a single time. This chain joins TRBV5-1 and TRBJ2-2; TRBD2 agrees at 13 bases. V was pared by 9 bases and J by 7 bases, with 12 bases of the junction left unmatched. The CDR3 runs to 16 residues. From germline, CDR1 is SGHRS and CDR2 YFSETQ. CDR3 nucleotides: TGCGCCACCAGAACTAGCGGGGGGGCCTCAATCGGGGAGCTGTTTTTT. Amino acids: CATRTSGGASIGELFF.

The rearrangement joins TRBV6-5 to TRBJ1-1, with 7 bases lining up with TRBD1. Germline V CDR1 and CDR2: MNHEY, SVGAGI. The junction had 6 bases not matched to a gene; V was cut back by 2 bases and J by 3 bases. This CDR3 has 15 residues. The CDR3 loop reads CASSYEGARYTEAFF. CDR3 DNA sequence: TGTGCCAGCAGTTACGAGGGGGCGCGGTACACTGAAGCTTTCTTT.

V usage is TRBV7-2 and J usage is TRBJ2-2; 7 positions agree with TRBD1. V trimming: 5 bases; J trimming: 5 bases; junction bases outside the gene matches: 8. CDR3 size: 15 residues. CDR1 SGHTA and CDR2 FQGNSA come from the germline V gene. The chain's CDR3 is CASSPQTGRTGELFF. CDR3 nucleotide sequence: TGTGCCAGCAGCCCTCAGACAGGGCGTACCGGGGAGCTGTTTTTT.